These 14 T cell receptor beta chains share one sample of origin, sequenced in a study of spatial heterogeneity in lung cancer. Time point defined: sample taken at primary tumor resection. In each case, whole RNA from tumor, nontumor lung or frozen PBMC was sequenced unsorted. One entry per CDR3 protein, called by TCRdb with MiXCR from the 5' RACE reads. Altogether roughly 54,000 distinct CDR3 sequences are present, 7.5% to 8% being singletons, with the ten largest covering 10% to 15%. Specimen: PBMCs, collected at surgery. These receptors came from a female donor with early-stage non-small cell lung cancer.

Many counts were recorded for this clonotype. CDR3 DNA: TGCAGCGTCCGACTAACAGGGGGCAATCAGCCCCAGCATTTT. Amino acids: CSVRLTGGNQPQHF. The chain links TRBV29-1 to TRBJ1-5, with 7 bases matching TRBD1. The CDR3 is made up of 14 amino acids. CDR1 SQVTM and CDR2 ANQGSEA come from the germline V gene. V lost 6 bases, J lost 2 bases, and 7 bases stayed unmatched.

This clonotype has ten or more counts. The chain carries TRBV29-1 and TRBJ1-1, with D uncertain. Germline V lookup: CDR1 SQVTM, CDR2 ANQGSEA. Trimming shortened V by 5 bases and J by 11 bases, and 24 bases separated the two germline ends. The CDR3 is 14 residues long. The CDR3: CSVFVKQPTGWAFF. In DNA, the CDR3 is TGCAGCGTTTTTGTGAAACAGCCCACGGGTTGGGCTTTCTTT.

This clonotype has at least ten counts. The genes are TRBV29-1 and TRBJ1-1; D is unresolved. There are 15 residues in the CDR3. The germline V gene encodes CDR1 SQVTM and CDR2 ANQGSEA. Trimming took off 4 bases at V and 1 base at J, with 16 bases between the two ends. Here the CDR3 DNA reads TGCAGCGTTGCCCCCGGTGCGTGGGCGAACACTGAAGCTTTCTTT. Translating it yields CSVAPGAWANTEAFF.

The chain links TRBV7-2 to TRBJ2-5, with 7 bases matching TRBD2. Germline V lookup: CDR1 SGHTA, CDR2 FQGNSA. V shed 3 bases and J 1 base; nucleotides not matched to a gene: 14. The CDR3 contains 18 residues. CDR3 bases: TGTGCCAGCAGCTTCCATGGGCGAGGCGGGGGACTCCAAGAGACCCAGTACTTC. Its translation is CASSFHGRGGGLQETQYF.

This clonotype occurred a few times. CDR3 sequence reads: CASSSVAGGRDTQYF. In nucleotides, the CDR3 is TGTGCCAGCAGCTCCGTAGCGGGGGGCCGGGATACGCAGTATTTT. The gene calls are TRBV7-2 and TRBJ2-3; 10 nucleotides line up with TRBD2. V trimming: 4 bases; J trimming: 6 bases; junction bases outside the gene matches: 7. Germline CDR1 is SGHTA and CDR2 is FQGNSA. The length of the CDR3 is 15 residues. Filled out from reference TRBV7-2 and TRBJ2-3, the complete variable domain reads GAGVSQSPSNKVTEKGKDVELRCDPISGHTALYWYRQSLGQGLEFLIYFQGNSAPDKSGLPSDRFSAERTGGSVSTLTIQRTQQEDSAVYLCASSSVAGGRDTQYFGPGTRLTVL.

This clonotype was recorded many times. As DNA, the CDR3 is TGTGCCAGCAGCCGCGGGGCTTGGAGCACCGGGGAGCTGTTTTTT. Protein product: CASSRGAWSTGELFF. This chain connects TRBV7-2 to TRBJ2-2, with D possibly TRBD2 on 6 matching bases. The CDR3 loop spans 15 amino acids. The V gene's germline CDR1 is SGHTA and CDR2 FQGNSA. With 5 bases removed from V and 4 bases from J, the gap between germline ends came to 14 bases.

This clonotype has just a few counts. V gene TRBV29-1 combines with J gene TRBJ2-1; D possibly corresponds to TRBD1 (5 bases). Trimming cost V 3 bases and J 2 bases, with 11 bases left between them. The germline gives CDR1 SQVTM, CDR2 ANQGSEA. This CDR3 is built from 14 residues. The CDR3 loop reads CSVEGRAAYNEQFF. CDR3 coding DNA: TGCAGCGTTGAGGGCAGGGCGGCCTACAATGAGCAGTTCTTC.

This sequence joins TRBV7-2 and TRBJ1-1, with D uncertain. V was trimmed by 5 bases and J by 6 bases, leaving 19 bases between them. Looked up from germline, CDR1 is SGHTA and CDR2 is FQGNSA. CDR3 length equals 15 residues. The CDR3, as DNA: TGTGCCAGCAGCCCGCCGAACGGGCCCCGGGCTGAAGCTTTCTTT. Translated, it gives CASSPPNGPRAEAFF.

Ten or more counts support this clonotype. The gene calls are TRBV5-1 and TRBJ2-7; maybe TRBD2 (5 bases). The CDR3 runs to 15 residues. The V gene's germline CDR1 is SGHRS and CDR2 YFSETQ. V was trimmed by 5 bases and J by 1 base, leaving 16 bases between them. CDR3 DNA: TGCGCCAGCAGTTTTACCCAAGGACTGTCCTACGAGCAGTACTTC. This codes for CASSFTQGLSYEQYF.

This clonotype was picked up many times. The chain links TRBV6-2 or TRBV6-3 to TRBJ2-5; D is perhaps TRBD1 or TRBD2 (5 bases each). V was cut by 7 bases and J by 7 bases, with 22 bases left in between. The CDR3 extends over 15 amino acids. Germline values: CDR1 MNHEY, CDR2 SVGEGT. CDR3 coding DNA: TGTGCCAGCAACCCGCGCCCCGGGACGTCGGTGACCCAGTACTTC. It yields the protein CASNPRPGTSVTQYF.

The chain has TRBV30 and TRBJ2-3; D may be TRBD1 or TRBD2 (5 bases each). V shed 1 base and J shed 5 bases, with 19 bases lying between them. The CDR3 is 16 residues long. CDR1 is GTSNPN, CDR2 SVGIG, per germline (reference sequence). The CDR3: CAWSANTRVRGDTQYF. DNA for the CDR3: TGTGCCTGGAGTGCTAATACCAGGGTACGGGGAGATACGCAGTATTTT.

This clonotype appeared many times. This chain uses TRBV2 with TRBJ1-5; D remains unclear. The CDR3 runs 15 residues. The germline V gene encodes CDR1 SNHLY and CDR2 FYNNEI. V lost 8 bases and J 0 bases, leaving 14 bases between the germline ends. CDR3 protein: CASSPRIDSNQPQHF. CDR3 sequence (DNA): TGTGCCAGCTCGCCTAGGATTGATAGCAATCAGCCCCAGCATTTT.

This clonotype has a handful of counts. The chain carries TRBV12-3 or TRBV12-4 and TRBJ2-4, with TRBD2 identical over 12 bases. The CDR3 has 14 residues. V shed 6 bases and J 6 bases; nucleotides not matched to a gene: 3. The CDR3 is CASRTSGGGNIQYF. In DNA, the CDR3 is TGTGCCAGCAGGACTAGCGGGGGAGGAAACATTCAGTACTTC.

This clonotype has only a few counts. The chain joins TRBV7-2 to TRBJ2-2; TRBD1 matches at 7 bases. This CDR3 is 15 amino acids long. After removal of 6 bases from V and 6 bases from J, the junction contained 10 bases not matched to a gene. Germline V gene lookup returns CDR1 SGHTA and CDR2 FQGNSA. The CDR3 bases are TGTGCCAGCAGACGGGACAGCGCCCTCCCCGGGGAGCTGTTTTTT. Its protein is CASRRDSALPGELFF.